This is a list of T cell receptor beta chains from one sample in a study of metastatic and nonmetastatic thyroid tumors. TCRdb re-called the PCR reads via MiXCR. The sample includes fewer than 40,000 clones, more than 45% of them seen just once. The sample taken for sequencing was tumor tissue. These TCRs come from a male donor with papillary thyroid cancer or a benign thyroid nodule (not recorded which). Some clones in this sample may be carry-over from other donors' samples. The CDR3 runs from the conserved cysteine through the conserved F or W. The D gene is left open where the match is weak. Not all rows give a size; the values are once, few, many and, for expanded clones, a class.

.	.	TRBJ1-3	TRBV18	CATNSAFSGNTIYF	TGTGCCACCAACAGTGCCTTCTCTGGAAACACCATATATTTT
TRBD2	few	TRBJ2-7	TRBV4-1	CASSVRGVLEGEQYF	TGCGCCAGCAGTGTCCGGGGGGTGCTCGAAGGCGAGCAGTACTTC
.	few	TRBJ2-3	TRBV28	CATLRGREWYF	TGTGCCACTTTGCGGGGGCGGGAGTGGTATTTT
TRBD1	few	TRBJ2-7	TRBV6-1	CASRSGQGQYEQYF	TGTGCCAGCAGGAGCGGACAGGGTCAGTACGAGCAGTACTTC
.	.	TRBJ2-1	TRBV4-3	CASSQVGRPYVEQFF	TGCGCCAGCAGCCAAGTAGGCCGTCCGTACGTTGAGCAGTTCTTC
TRBD1	few	TRBJ2-7	TRBV6-1	CASNRQGSYYEQYF	TGTGCCAGCAACCGACAGGGTTCGTACTACGAGCAGTACTTC
.	.	TRBJ2-7	TRBV6-2/TRBV6-3	CASGQAYEQYF	TGTGCCAGCGGTCAGGCCTACGAGCAGTACTTC
.	few	TRBJ2-7	TRBV28	CASTQHGGQNYEQYF	TGTGCCAGCACACAACACGGGGGACAGAACTACGAGCAGTACTTC
.	.	TRBJ2-1	TRBV20-1	CSARDPYFGDEQFF	TGCAGTGCTAGAGATCCCTATTTCGGCGATGAGCAGTTCTTC
.	.	TRBJ1-5	TRBV3-1	CASSQDPGQPQHF	TGTGCCAGCAGCCAAGATCCGGGTCAGCCCCAGCATTTT
.	.	TRBJ1-2	TRBV2	CASSDLSLNGAYGYTF	TGTGCCAGCAGTGATCTCTCTCTCAACGGGGCCTATGGCTACACCTTC
.	.	TRBJ2-5	TRBV20-1	CSALGLQAETQYF	TGCAGTGCTCTAGGACTCCAAGCGGAGACCCAGTACTTC
TRBD2	.	TRBJ2-7	TRBV5-1	CASSLASGGRSYEQYF	TGCGCCAGCAGCTTGGCTAGCGGGGGGCGCTCCTACGAGCAGTACTTC
.	.	TRBJ2-7	TRBV18	CASSPRSTSYEQYF	TGTGCCAGCTCCCCCCGATCAACCTCCTACGAGCAGTACTTC
.	.	TRBJ1-6	TRBV18	CASSPTGWEFYSPLHF	TGTGCCAGCTCTCCAACAGGGTGGGAGTTCTATTCACCCCTCCACTTT
TRBD1	few	TRBJ1-1	TRBV28	CASPPVGQDTEAFF	TGTGCCAGCCCCCCCGTGGGACAGGACACTGAAGCTTTCTTT
.	.	TRBJ2-3	TRBV24-1	CATSDLTPTDTQYF	TGTGCCACCAGTGATTTAACACCCACAGATACGCAGTATTTT
.	few	TRBJ1-1	TRBV6-6	CASSYSKGPPPWGTEAFF	TGTGCCAGCAGTTACTCGAAGGGACCCCCGCCTTGGGGCACTGAAGCTTTCTTT
.	.	TRBJ2-2	TRBV24-1	CATSDLMSPGELFF	TGTGCCACCAGTGATTTGATGAGTCCCGGGGAGCTGTTTTTT
.	.	TRBJ2-7	TRBV20-1	CSARNLAMGQYF	TGCAGTGCTAGAAATCTAGCGATGGGGCAGTACTTC
.	few	TRBJ1-6	TRBV19	CASSMEASSPLHF	TGTGCCAGTAGTATGGAGGCGTCGTCACCCCTCCACTTT
.	.	TRBJ1-6	TRBV5-4	CASSLAGGTYNSPLHF	TGTGCCAGCAGCTTGGCGGGCGGTACCTATAATTCACCCCTCCACTTT
.	.	TRBJ2-3	TRBV6-1	CASSEAQGWGTDTQYF	TGTGCCAGCAGTGAAGCGCAAGGGTGGGGCACAGATACGCAGTATTTT
.	once	TRBJ2-5	TRBV30	CAWSPVQETQYF	TGTGCCTGGAGTCCTGTACAAGAGACCCAGTACTTC
TRBD1	once	TRBJ1-1	TRBV30	CAWSPRQGVVTEAFF	TGTGCCTGGAGTCCGCGACAGGGGGTTGTTACTGAAGCTTTCTTT
.	.	TRBJ2-1	TRBV6-2/TRBV6-3	CASSYSGGGSYNEQFF	TGTGCCAGCAGTTACTCCGGGGGAGGCTCCTACAATGAGCAGTTCTTC
TRBD1	medium-sized	TRBJ1-5	TRBV6-1	CASSVGQGFSYSNQPQHF	TGTGCCAGCAGTGTCGGACAGGGGTTCTCATATAGCAATCAGCCCCAGCATTTT
.	.	TRBJ1-1	TRBV30	CAWSSGFLNTEAFF	TGTGCCTGGAGTTCGGGATTCCTGAACACTGAAGCTTTCTTT
TRBD1	.	TRBJ2-7	TRBV2	CASSGTGDYEQYF	TGTGCCAGCAGTGGCACAGGGGATTACGAGCAGTACTTC
.	.	TRBJ1-1	TRBV7-2	CASSLVGHGNTEAFF	TGTGCCAGCAGCTTAGTCGGCCATGGGAACACTGAAGCTTTCTTT
.	.	TRBJ2-2	TRBV5-1	CASSLDGGGVTTGELFF	TGCGCCAGCAGCTTGGATGGAGGGGGCGTGACCACCGGGGAGCTGTTTTTT
TRBD1	many	TRBJ1-5	TRBV19	CASSIEPTGMSGNQPQHF	TGTGCCAGTAGTATAGAGCCGACAGGGATGAGTGGCAATCAGCCCCAGCATTTT
TRBD1	few	TRBJ1-6	TRBV2	CASSNTGGYSPLHF	TGTGCCAGCAGTAACACAGGGGGTTATTCACCCCTCCACTTT
.	.	TRBJ2-2	TRBV2	CASGERVSITGELFF	TGTGCCAGCGGGGAGCGGGTGTCGATCACCGGGGAGCTGTTTTTT
TRBD1	few	TRBJ1-1	TRBV6-1	CASRVDRQNTEAFF	TGTGCCAGCAGAGTGGACAGGCAGAACACTGAAGCTTTCTTT
.	.	TRBJ2-1	TRBV4-2	CASSQDPLTVSSYNEQFF	TGTGCCAGCAGCCAAGATCCACTAACGGTAAGCTCCTACAATGAGCAGTTCTTC
.	few	TRBJ1-2	TRBV6-2/TRBV6-3	CASSYSSPSGGYTF	TGTGCCAGCAGTTACTCAAGTCCTTCGGGTGGCTACACCTTC
.	few	TRBJ1-5	TRBV27	CASSIQVNQPQHF	TGTGCCAGCAGCATACAAGTCAATCAGCCCCAGCATTTT
TRBD2	few	TRBJ2-3	TRBV6-5	CASSPAGTSGRRDTQYF	TGTGCCAGCAGCCCCGCCGGGACTAGCGGGCGAAGGGATACGCAGTATTTT
TRBD1	.	TRBJ1-6	TRBV9	CASGTGASSYNSPLHF	TGTGCCAGCGGGACAGGGGCGAGCTCCTATAATTCACCCCTCCACTTT
TRBD1	few	TRBJ2-3	TRBV12-3/TRBV12-4	CASSLRTGDTDTQYF	TGTGCCAGCAGTTTAAGGACAGGGGATACAGATACGCAGTATTTT
.	few	TRBJ1-1	TRBV10-1	CASSESNLNTEAFF	TGCGCCAGCAGTGAAAGTAACCTGAACACTGAAGCTTTCTTT
.	few	TRBJ1-1	TRBV12-3/TRBV12-4	CASFRIQETEAFF	TGTGCCAGTTTCAGGATACAGGAGACTGAAGCTTTCTTT
.	.	TRBJ1-3	TRBV10-2	CASSQGLGGNTIYF	TGCGCCAGCAGTCAGGGGCTCGGTGGAAACACCATATATTTT
TRBD2	.	TRBJ2-2	TRBV20-1	CSARDRLAGGTGELFF	TGCAGTGCTAGAGATCGGCTAGCGGGAGGCACCGGGGAGCTGTTTTTT
.	.	TRBJ2-3	TRBV12-3/TRBV12-4	CASSGPSFSDTQYF	TGTGCCAGCAGTGGGCCAAGCTTTTCAGATACGCAGTATTTT
.	.	TRBJ1-1	TRBV6-1	CASSLGGVNTEAFF	TGTGCCAGCAGTTTGGGCGGCGTAAACACTGAAGCTTTCTTT